This TCR beta chain was sequenced for a study of T cell responses to AZD1222 COVID-19 vaccine. Study results and caveats: Donors were mostly white British, more females; clonal diversity possibly underestimated. CD4 TCRs linked to vaccination spanned spike, dominating at 160-218 and 743-854.

On this clone: The antigen is not known.

Unmatched junction bases numbered 11, after V lost 6 bases and J lost 0 bases. The germline CDR1 and CDR2 sequences are SNHLY and FYNNEI. The CDR3 extends over 16 amino acids. Clones were read by immunoSEQ multiplex PCR, and TCRdb kept only the in-frame ones, dropping some. The sample shows under 150,000 clones, more than 85% of them seen only once. This specimen was peripheral blood, taken on day 0 of AZD1222 vaccination. This chain connects TRBV2 to TRBJ2-7; 7 bases are a match to TRBD1. The source is an adult in good health. The CDR3 protein is CASRAYTGASSYEQYF. CDR3 DNA: TGTGCCAGCAGGGCCTACACAGGGGCCTCCTCCTACGAGCAGTACTTC.